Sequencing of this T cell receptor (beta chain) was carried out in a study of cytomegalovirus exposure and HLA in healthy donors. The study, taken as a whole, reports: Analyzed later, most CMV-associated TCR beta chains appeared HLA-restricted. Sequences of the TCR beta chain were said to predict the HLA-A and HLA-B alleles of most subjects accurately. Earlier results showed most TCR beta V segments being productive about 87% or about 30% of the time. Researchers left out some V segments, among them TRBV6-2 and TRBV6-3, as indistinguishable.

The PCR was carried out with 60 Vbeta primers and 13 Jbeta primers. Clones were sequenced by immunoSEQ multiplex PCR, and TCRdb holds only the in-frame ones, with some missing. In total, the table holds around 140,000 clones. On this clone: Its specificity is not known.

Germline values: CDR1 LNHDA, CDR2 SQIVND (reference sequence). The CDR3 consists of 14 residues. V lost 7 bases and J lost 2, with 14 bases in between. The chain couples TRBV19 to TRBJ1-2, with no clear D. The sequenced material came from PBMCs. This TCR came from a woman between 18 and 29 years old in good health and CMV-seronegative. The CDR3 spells CASNQITENYGYTF. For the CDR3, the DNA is TGTGCCAGTAACCAGATAACAGAGAACTATGGCTACACCTTC.